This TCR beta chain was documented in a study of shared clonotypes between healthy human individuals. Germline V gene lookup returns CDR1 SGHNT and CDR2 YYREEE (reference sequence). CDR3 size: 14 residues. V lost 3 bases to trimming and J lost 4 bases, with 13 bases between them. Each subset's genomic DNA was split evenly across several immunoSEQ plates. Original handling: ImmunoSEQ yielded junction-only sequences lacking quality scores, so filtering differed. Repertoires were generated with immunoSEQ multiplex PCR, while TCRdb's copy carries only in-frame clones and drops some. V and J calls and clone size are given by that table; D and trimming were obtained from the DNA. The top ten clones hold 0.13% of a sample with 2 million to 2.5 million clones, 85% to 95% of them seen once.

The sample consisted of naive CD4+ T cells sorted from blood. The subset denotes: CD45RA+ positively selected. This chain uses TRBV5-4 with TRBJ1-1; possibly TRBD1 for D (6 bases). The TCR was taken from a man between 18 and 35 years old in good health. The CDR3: CASSSRQGRTEAFF. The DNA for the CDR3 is TGTGCCAGCAGCTCCCGGCAGGGGCGCACTGAAGCTTTCTTT.